The rows below give T cell receptor beta chains drawn from one sample of a study of T cell responses to AZD1222 COVID-19 vaccine. Sequencing was performed with immunoSEQ multiplex PCR; in TCRdb, only in-frame clones are kept and a portion is missing. The data contain 130,000 or so clones, 92% of them singletons. The sample consisted of peripheral blood, taken on day 0 of AZD1222 vaccination. The receptors were sampled from an adult in good health. The CDR3 runs from the conserved cysteine through the conserved F or W. Each record gives: V gene, D gene, clone size, J gene, CDR3 DNA, CDR3 protein. A D gene is named only where the DNA matches it firmly. Expanded clones are given a class, and other clones once, few, many or no size at all.

V: TRBV7-8; D: .; size: .; J: TRBJ1-2; DNA: TGTGCCAGCAGCTTAGACCGGGCCTCCTATGGCTACACCTTC; CDR3: CASSLDRASYGYTF
V: TRBV28; D: .; size: .; J: TRBJ2-5; DNA: TGTGCCAGCAGTGCTCTCGGGCGGGCAGCGGGAGAGACCCAGTACTTC; CDR3: CASSALGRAAGETQYF
V: TRBV7-9; D: TRBD1; size: .; J: TRBJ1-1; DNA: TGTGCCAGCAGCTTGGGACAGGGGGATACTGAAGCTTTCTTT; CDR3: CASSLGQGDTEAFF
V: TRBV12-3/TRBV12-4; D: .; size: .; J: TRBJ2-7; DNA: TGTGCCAGCAGTCAAACGGTTTACGAGCAGTACTTC; CDR3: CASSQTVYEQYF
V: TRBV10-3; D: .; size: .; J: TRBJ1-2; DNA: TGTGCCATCAGTGAGGGGGCCAGGGAGAACTATGGCTACACCTTC; CDR3: CAISEGARENYGYTF
V: TRBV7-9; D: .; size: .; J: TRBJ1-6; DNA: TGTGCCAGCAGCTTAAATCTCGGGAATTCACCCCTCCACTTT; CDR3: CASSLNLGNSPLHF
V: TRBV28; D: TRBD2; size: .; J: TRBJ2-7; DNA: TGTGCCAGCAGTTTACCAGCGGGGGTCTACGAGCAGTACTTC; CDR3: CASSLPAGVYEQYF
V: TRBV19; D: .; size: .; J: TRBJ2-2; DNA: TGTGCCAGTAGTATAGACCCGGGCCGGACCGGGGAGCTGTTTTTT; CDR3: CASSIDPGRTGELFF
V: TRBV6-2/TRBV6-3; D: .; size: .; J: TRBJ1-1; DNA: TGTGCCAGCAGTTACAAGTCAGGAATGAACACTGAAGCTTTCTTT; CDR3: CASSYKSGMNTEAFF
V: TRBV19; D: .; size: .; J: TRBJ2-7; DNA: TGTGCCAGTAGTATAGAGCAGGGGAGTTACGAGCAGTACTTC; CDR3: CASSIEQGSYEQYF
V: TRBV10-3; D: TRBD1; size: .; J: TRBJ2-1; DNA: TGTGCCATCAGTGGACAGGGCTCCAATGAGCAGTTCTTC; CDR3: CAISGQGSNEQFF
V: TRBV4-1; D: .; size: .; J: TRBJ1-5; DNA: TGCGCCAGCAGCCCTTTTAGCGCGACAGGTTCGAGTCAGCCCCAGCATTTT; CDR3: CASSPFSATGSSQPQHF
V: TRBV27; D: .; size: .; J: TRBJ2-6; DNA: TGTGCCAGCAGTTTCCACGGGGCAAGCTCTGGGGCCAACGTCCTGACTTTC; CDR3: CASSFHGASSGANVLTF
V: TRBV27; D: .; size: .; J: TRBJ1-5; DNA: TGTGCCAGCAGTCCCCACTATCGGGCAGGCAGTAGCAATCAGCCCCAGCATTTT; CDR3: CASSPHYRAGSSNQPQHF
V: TRBV4-1; D: .; size: .; J: TRBJ2-7; DNA: TGCGCCAGCAGCAGCAAAGGGCGGCAGGTCCCCTACGAGCAGTACTTC; CDR3: CASSSKGRQVPYEQYF
V: TRBV7-3; D: .; size: .; J: TRBJ2-3; DNA: TGTGCCAGCAGCCCAGGACCCTCAACAGATACGCAGTATTTT; CDR3: CASSPGPSTDTQYF
V: TRBV19; D: TRBD1; size: once; J: TRBJ1-2; DNA: TGTGCCAGTAGGATGGGACAGGGTTCCTATGGCTACACCTTC; CDR3: CASRMGQGSYGYTF
V: TRBV7-2; D: .; size: .; J: TRBJ1-2; DNA: TGTGCCAGCAGCTTAGGGGGCGGGGAAGGCTACACCTTC; CDR3: CASSLGGGEGYTF
V: TRBV3-1/TRBV3-2; D: .; size: .; J: TRBJ2-5; DNA: TGTGCCAGCAGCCAAGAGTTACAGGTCCTACAAGAGACCCAGTACTTC; CDR3: CASSQELQVLQETQYF
V: TRBV14; D: .; size: once; J: TRBJ1-1; DNA: TGTGCCAGCAGCCTTGGAGGTACCACTGAAGCTTTCTTT; CDR3: CASSLGGTTEAFF
V: TRBV4-3; D: TRBD1; size: .; J: TRBJ2-7; DNA: TGCGCCAGCAGCCAGAGTATAGACAGGGGCTACGAGCAGTACTTC; CDR3: CASSQSIDRGYEQYF
V: TRBV18; D: .; size: .; J: TRBJ2-7; DNA: TGTGCCAGCTCACCACTGGACAGAAGCTCCTACGAGCAGTACTTC; CDR3: CASSPLDRSSYEQYF
V: TRBV4-3; D: .; size: .; J: TRBJ1-5; DNA: TGCGCCAGCAGCCAAGTCCGTAGCGAGGTGGGCAATCAGCCCCAGCATTTT; CDR3: CASSQVRSEVGNQPQHF
V: TRBV5-1; D: .; size: .; J: TRBJ2-2; DNA: TGCGCCAGCAGCTTTGACGCGAACACCGGGGAGCTGTTTTTT; CDR3: CASSFDANTGELFF
V: TRBV2; D: TRBD1; size: once; J: TRBJ1-2; DNA: TGTGCCAGCAGTGGGGGGCTGGCAGGGGGGACTATTGGCTACACCTTC; CDR3: CASSGGLAGGTIGYTF
V: TRBV3-1/TRBV3-2; D: .; size: .; J: TRBJ2-7; DNA: TGTGCCAGCGAGGGGGGTAGTGCCGAGCAGTACTTC; CDR3: CASEGGSAEQYF
V: TRBV24-1; D: .; size: .; J: TRBJ2-2; DNA: TGTGCCACCAGTGATGGGACGTTGGGCAGGTCGAACACCGGGGAGCTGTTTTTT; CDR3: CATSDGTLGRSNTGELFF
V: TRBV18; D: TRBD1; size: .; J: TRBJ1-3; DNA: TGTGCCAGCTCGCCCGACAGGGTGGGCTGGGGAAACACCATATATTTT; CDR3: CASSPDRVGWGNTIYF
V: TRBV5-4; D: TRBD1; size: .; J: TRBJ1-1; DNA: TGTGCCAGCAGCAAGAGAAGGACAGGGGGCCTTGTGAACACTGAAGCTTTCTTT; CDR3: CASSKRRTGGLVNTEAFF